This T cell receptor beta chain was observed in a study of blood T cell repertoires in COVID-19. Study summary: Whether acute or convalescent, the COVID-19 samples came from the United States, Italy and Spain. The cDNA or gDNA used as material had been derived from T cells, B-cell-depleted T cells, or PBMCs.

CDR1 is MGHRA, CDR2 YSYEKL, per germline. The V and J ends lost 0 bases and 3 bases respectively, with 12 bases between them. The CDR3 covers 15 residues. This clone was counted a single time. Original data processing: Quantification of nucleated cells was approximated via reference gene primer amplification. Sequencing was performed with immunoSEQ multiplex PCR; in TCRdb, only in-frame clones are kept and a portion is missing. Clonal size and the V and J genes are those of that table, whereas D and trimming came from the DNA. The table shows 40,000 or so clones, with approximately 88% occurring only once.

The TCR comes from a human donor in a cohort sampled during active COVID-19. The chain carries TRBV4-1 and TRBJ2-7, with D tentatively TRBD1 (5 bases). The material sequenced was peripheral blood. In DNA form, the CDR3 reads TGCGCCAGCAGCCAAGATTCCGGCAGGGACTACGAGCAGTACTTC. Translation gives CASSQDSGRDYEQYF.